This T cell receptor (beta chain) was retrieved from a study of blood T cell repertoires in COVID-19. This CDR3 is 20 amino acids long. V lost 2 bases and J lost 2, with 22 bases in between. Germline assignment: CDR1 LGHNT and CDR2 FRNRAP. Clones were sequenced by immunoSEQ multiplex PCR, and TCRdb holds only the in-frame ones, with some missing. The top ten hold about 4.5% of the sample, which has some 130,000 clones, about 92% seen once. The chain couples TRBV12-5 to TRBJ2-6; D might be TRBD2 (6 bases). The sequenced sample was peripheral blood. The sequence came from a man in his sixties with COVID-19, enrolled during active disease. The CDR3 loop is CASGLFSGGLPFAGANVLTF. For the CDR3, the DNA is TGTGCTAGTGGTTTGTTTTCTGGGGGACTCCCCTTCGCTGGGGCCAACGTCCTGACTTTC.